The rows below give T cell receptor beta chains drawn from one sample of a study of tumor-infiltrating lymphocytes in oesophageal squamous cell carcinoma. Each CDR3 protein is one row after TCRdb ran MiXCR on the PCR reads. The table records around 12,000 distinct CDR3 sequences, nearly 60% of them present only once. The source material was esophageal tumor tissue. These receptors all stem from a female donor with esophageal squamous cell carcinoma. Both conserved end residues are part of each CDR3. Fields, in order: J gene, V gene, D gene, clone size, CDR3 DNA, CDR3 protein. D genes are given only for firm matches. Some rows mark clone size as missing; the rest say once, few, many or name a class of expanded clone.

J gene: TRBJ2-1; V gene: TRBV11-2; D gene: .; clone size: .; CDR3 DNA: TGTGCCAGCAGTCCCGCCGGGGGCAGCTCCTACAATGAGCAGTTCTTC; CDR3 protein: CASSPAGGSSYNEQFF
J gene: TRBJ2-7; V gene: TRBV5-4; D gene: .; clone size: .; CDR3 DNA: TGTGCCAGCAGCTTGGGGGCAGGCGGCGAGCAGTACTTC; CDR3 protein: CASSLGAGGEQYF
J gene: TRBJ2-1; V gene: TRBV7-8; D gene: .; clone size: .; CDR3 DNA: TGTGCCAGCAGCATTAAGGGCCCTCCGGGCGTTAAGCAGTTCTTC; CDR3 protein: CASSIKGPPGVKQFF
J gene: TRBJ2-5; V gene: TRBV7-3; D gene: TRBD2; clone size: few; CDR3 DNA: TGTGCCAGCAGCCCGCTTTTGAGGGGAGCGGGGGGTCTCGAGACCCAGTACTTC; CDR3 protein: CASSPLLRGAGGLETQYF
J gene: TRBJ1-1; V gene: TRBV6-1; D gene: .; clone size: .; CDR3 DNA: TGTGCCAGCAGTGATTTGAGGGGGAACACTGAAGCTTTCTTT; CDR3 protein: CASSDLRGNTEAFF
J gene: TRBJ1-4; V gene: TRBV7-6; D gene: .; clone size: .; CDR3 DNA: TGTGCCAGCAGCTTAATGCTGGGGGAAAAACTGTTTTTT; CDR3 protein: CASSLMLGEKLFF
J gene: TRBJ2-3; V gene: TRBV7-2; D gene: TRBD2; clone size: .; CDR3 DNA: TGTGCCAGCAGCCGACTAGCATTCACAGATACGCAGTATTTT; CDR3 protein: CASSRLAFTDTQYF
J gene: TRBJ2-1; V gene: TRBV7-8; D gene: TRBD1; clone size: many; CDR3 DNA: TGTGCCAGCAGCCAAAGGGACAGCTCCTACAATGAGCAGTTCTTC; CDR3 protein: CASSQRDSSYNEQFF
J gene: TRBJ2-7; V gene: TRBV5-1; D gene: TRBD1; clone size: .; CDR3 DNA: TGCGCCAGCAGCTTGGCGGTTGAGACAGGGTCGCACGAGCAGTACTTC; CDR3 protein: CASSLAVETGSHEQYF
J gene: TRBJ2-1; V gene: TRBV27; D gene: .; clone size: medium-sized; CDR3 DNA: TGTGCCAGCAGTTTAAATTACAATGAGCAGTTCTTC; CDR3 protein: CASSLNYNEQFF
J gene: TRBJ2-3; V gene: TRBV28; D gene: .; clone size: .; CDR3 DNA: TGTGCCAGCAGTTTATCGACCCAAATGGCAGATACGCAGTATTTT; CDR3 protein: CASSLSTQMADTQYF
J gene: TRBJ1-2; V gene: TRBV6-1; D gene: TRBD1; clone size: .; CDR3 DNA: TGTGCCAGCAGTACAGGGGGCGGCGATGGCTACACCTTC; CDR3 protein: CASSTGGGDGYTF
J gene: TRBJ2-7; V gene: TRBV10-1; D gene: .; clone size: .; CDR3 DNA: TGCGCCAGCAGTGAGTTTGGTTACGAGCAGTACTTC; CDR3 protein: CASSEFGYEQYF
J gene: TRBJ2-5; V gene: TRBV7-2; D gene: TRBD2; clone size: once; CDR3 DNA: TGTGCCAGCAGCTTAGTTTCTAGCGGGAGGGCCTGGGAGACCCAGTACTTC; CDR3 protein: CASSLVSSGRAWETQYF
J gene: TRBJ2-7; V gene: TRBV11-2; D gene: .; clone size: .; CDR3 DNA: TGTGCCAGCAGCACTACAGGGAATAGTATGTTCAGTGAGCAGTACTTC; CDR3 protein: CASSTTGNSMFSEQYF
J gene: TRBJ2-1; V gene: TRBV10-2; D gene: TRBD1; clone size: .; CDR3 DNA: TGCGCCAGCCGGGGGACAGGGAATTCACCCCTCCACTTC; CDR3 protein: CASRGTGNSPLHF
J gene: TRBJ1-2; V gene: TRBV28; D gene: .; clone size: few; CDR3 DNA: TGTGCCAGCAGTCTATTACAGGCGTTCTATGGCTACACCTTC; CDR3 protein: CASSLLQAFYGYTF
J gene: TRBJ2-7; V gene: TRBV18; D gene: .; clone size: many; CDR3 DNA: TGTGCCAGCTCACCGGGGTTGGGTCTAAAGGGCTACGAGCAGTACTTC; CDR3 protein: CASSPGLGLKGYEQYF
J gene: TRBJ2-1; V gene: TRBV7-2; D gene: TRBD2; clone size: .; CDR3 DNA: TGTGCCAGCATCGAGGGAGGGCCGTACAATGAGCAGTTCTTC; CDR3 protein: CASIEGGPYNEQFF
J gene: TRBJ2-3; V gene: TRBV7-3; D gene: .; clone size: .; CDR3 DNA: TGTGCCAGCGCGCAGGGGTATACGCAGTATTTT; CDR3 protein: CASAQGYTQYF
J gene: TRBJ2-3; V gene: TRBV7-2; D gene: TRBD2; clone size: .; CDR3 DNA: TGTGCCAGCAGCCCCTCGGACGGGAGGCGGGCAGATACGCAGTATTTT; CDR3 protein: CASSPSDGRRADTQYF
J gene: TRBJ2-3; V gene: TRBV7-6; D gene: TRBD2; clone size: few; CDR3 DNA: TGTGCCAGCAGCCTTGGACTAGCAGGAGATACGCAGTATTTT; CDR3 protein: CASSLGLAGDTQYF
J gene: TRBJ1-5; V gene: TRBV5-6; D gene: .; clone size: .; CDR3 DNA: TGTGCCAGCAGCTTGCAGGCTCTTACCCAGCCCCAGCATTTT; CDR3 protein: CASSLQALTQPQHF
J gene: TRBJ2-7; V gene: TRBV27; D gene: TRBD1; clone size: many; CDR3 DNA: TGTGCCAGCAGGTTAACGGGACAGGGGTACTACGAGCAGTACTTC; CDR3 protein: CASRLTGQGYYEQYF
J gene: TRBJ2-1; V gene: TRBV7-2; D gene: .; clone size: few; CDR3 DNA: TGTGCCAGCAGCTTAGATTCCCTGGCAAGACCCTACAATGAGCAGTTCTTC; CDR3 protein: CASSLDSLARPYNEQFF
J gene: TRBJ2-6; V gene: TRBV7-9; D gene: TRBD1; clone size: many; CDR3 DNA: TGTGCCAGCAGCGGAGAACGGGACAGGGTCTCTGGGGCCAACGTCCTGACTTTC; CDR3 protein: CASSGERDRVSGANVLTF
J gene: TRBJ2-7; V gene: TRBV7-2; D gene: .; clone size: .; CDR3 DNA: TGTGCCAGCAGCTACGGGAGAGACTACGAGCAGTACTTC; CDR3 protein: CASSYGRDYEQYF
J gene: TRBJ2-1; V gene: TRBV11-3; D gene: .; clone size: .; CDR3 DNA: TGTGCCAGCAGCTTACAATACAACAATGAGCAGTTCTTC; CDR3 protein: CASSLQYNNEQFF
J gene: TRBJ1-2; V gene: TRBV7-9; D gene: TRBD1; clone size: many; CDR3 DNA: TGTGCCAGCGGACAGGGGGGAAACTATGGCTACACCTTC; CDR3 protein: CASGQGGNYGYTF
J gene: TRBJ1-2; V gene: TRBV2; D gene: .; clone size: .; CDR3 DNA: TGTGCCAGAGGGGAGCACTATGGCTACACCTTC; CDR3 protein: CARGEHYGYTF
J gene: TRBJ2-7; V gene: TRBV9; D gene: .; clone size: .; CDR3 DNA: TGTGCCAGCAGCGTAGGTGTAACTGCTTCGGCCCAGTACTTC; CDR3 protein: CASSVGVTASAQYF
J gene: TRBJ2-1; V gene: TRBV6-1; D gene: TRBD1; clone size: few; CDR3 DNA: TGTGCCAGCAGCTTAGAATACAGGGGGGCGAGTGAGCAGTTCTTC; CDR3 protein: CASSLEYRGASEQFF